These 3 T cell receptor beta chains came from one sample sequenced in a study of a mutant IDH1 vaccine in newly diagnosed glioma. Their antigens are not known. The sample's time point: week 23, last vaccination. Every vaccine dose comprised 300 ug of mutant IDH1 20-mer peptide plus topical imiquimod. The repertoire was sequenced with immunoSEQ multiplex PCR; TCRdb's copy has only in-frame clones and lacks some. The sample contains tens of thousands of clones, about 80% of which appear only once. Sequencing used PBMCs, obtained from a glioma patient whose treatment included an IDH1 peptide vaccine. Every receptor here comes from a man younger than 35 with glioma.

This clone was seen a handful of times. V usage is TRBV30 and J usage is TRBJ2-2; D uncertain. CDR3 length: 16 residues. Germline-derived CDR1 and CDR2 are GTSNPN and SVGIG (reference sequence). The V and J ends lost 1 base and 4 bases respectively, with 16 bases between them. CDR3 amino acids: CAWSERWHQPTGELFF. The DNA for the CDR3 is TGTGCCTGGAGTGAGAGGTGGCACCAGCCCACCGGGGAGCTGTTTTTT.

V gene TRBV10-3 combines with J gene TRBJ2-1, with D possibly matching TRBD2 (5 bases). This CDR3 is built from 12 residues. Per the germline V gene, CDR1 is ENHRY and CDR2 is SYGVKD. Trimming removed 4 bases from V and 7 bases from J, with 8 bases in between. The CDR3: CAISAERNEQFF. As DNA, the CDR3 is TGTGCCATCAGTGCGGAGCGGAATGAGCAGTTCTTC.

The chain couples TRBV7-2 to TRBJ2-7, with 8 bases aligning to TRBD2. The J segment lost 3 bases and the V segment lost 9 bases, leaving 7 bases of the junction unmatched. Germline CDR1 reads SGHTA; CDR2 reads FQGNSA. There are 13 residues in the CDR3. For the CDR3, the DNA is TGTGCCAGTAGCGGGACATTCGGCTACGAGCAGTACTTC. Residues: CASSGTFGYEQYF.